The sequence of this TCR beta chain was determined in a study of shared clonotypes between healthy human individuals. This clone was recorded at least ten times. This table comes from immunoSEQ multiplex PCR, and its TCRdb copy is limited to in-frame clones, with some not included. The sample lists 97,000 or so clones; around 43% were seen once. Germline assignment: CDR1 LGHNA and CDR2 YNFKEQ. The CDR3 length is 15 residues. Germline trimming cut 4 bases from V and 10 bases from J; bases unmatched to any gene: 7. Source material: PBMCs. The chain is built from TRBV4-2 and TRBJ2-1; TRBD2 aligns across 13 bases. The TCR originated in a woman aged 40-49 years in good health. Some clones in this sample may be carry-over from other donors' samples. Here the CDR3 DNA reads TGTGCCAGCAGCCCCGGACTAGCGGGAGTATACGAGCAGTTCTTC. Translating gives CASSPGLAGVYEQFF.